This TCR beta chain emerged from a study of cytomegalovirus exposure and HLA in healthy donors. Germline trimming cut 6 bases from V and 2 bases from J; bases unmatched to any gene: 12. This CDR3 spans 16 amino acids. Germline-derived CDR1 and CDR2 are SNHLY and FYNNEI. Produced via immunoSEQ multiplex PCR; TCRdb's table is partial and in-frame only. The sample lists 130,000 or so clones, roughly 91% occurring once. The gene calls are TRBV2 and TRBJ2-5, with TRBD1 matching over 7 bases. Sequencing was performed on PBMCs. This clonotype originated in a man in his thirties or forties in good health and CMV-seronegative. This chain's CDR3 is CASRPIYGTEQETQYF. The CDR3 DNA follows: TGTGCCAGCAGACCAATCTACGGGACAGAACAAGAGACCCAGTACTTC.